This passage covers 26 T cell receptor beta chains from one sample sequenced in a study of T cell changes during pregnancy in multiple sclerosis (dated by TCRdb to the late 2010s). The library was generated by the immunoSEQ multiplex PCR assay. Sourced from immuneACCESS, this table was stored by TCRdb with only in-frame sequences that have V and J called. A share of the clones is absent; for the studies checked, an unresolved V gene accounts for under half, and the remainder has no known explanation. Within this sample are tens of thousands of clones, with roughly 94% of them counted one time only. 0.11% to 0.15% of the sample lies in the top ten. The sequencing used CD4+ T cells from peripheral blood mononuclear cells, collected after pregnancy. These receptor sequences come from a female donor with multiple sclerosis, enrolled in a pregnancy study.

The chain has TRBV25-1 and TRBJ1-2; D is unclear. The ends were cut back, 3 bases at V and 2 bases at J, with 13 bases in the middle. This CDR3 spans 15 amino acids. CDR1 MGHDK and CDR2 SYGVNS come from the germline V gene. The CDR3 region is CASSDLGGPNYGYTF. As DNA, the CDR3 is TGTGCCAGCAGTGATCTAGGAGGGCCAAACTATGGCTACACCTTC.

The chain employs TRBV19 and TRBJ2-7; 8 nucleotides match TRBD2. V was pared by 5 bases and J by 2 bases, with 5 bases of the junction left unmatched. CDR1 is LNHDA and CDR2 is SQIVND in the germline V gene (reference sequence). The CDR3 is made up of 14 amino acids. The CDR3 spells CASSREGSPYEQYF. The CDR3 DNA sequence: TGTGCCAGTAGTCGGGAGGGGAGCCCCTACGAGCAGTACTTC. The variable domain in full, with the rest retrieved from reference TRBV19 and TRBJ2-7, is DGGITQSPKYLFRKEGQNVTLSCEQNLNHDAMYWYRQDPGQGLRLIYYSQIVNDFQKGDIAEGYSVSREKKESFPLTVTSAQKNPTAFYLCASSREGSPYEQYFGPGTRLTVT.

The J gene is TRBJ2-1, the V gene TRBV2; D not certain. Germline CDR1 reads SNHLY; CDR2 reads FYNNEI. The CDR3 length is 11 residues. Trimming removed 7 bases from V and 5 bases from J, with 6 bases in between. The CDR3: CASKTDNEQFF. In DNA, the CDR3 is TGTGCCAGCAAGACTGACAATGAGCAGTTCTTC. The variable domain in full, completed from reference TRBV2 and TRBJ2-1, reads EPEVTQTPSHQVTQMGQEVILRCVPISNHLYFYWYRQILGQKVEFLVSFYNNEISEKSEIFDDQFSVERPDGSNFTLKIRSTKLEDSAMYFCASKTDNEQFFGPGTRLTVL.

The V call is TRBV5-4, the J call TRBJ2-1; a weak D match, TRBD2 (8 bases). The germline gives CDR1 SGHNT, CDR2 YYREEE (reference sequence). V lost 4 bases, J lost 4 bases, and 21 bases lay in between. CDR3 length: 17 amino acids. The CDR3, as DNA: TGTGCCAGCAGCCAGGGGGGCGGGGGGCACTTATACAATGAGCAGTTCTTC. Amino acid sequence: CASSQGGGGHLYNEQFF. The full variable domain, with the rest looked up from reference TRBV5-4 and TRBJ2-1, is ETGVTQSPTHLIKTRGQQVTLRCSSQSGHNTVSWYQQALGQGPQFIFQYYREEENGRGNFPPRFSGLQFPNYSSELNVNALELDDSALYLCASSQGGGGHLYNEQFFGPGTRLTVL.

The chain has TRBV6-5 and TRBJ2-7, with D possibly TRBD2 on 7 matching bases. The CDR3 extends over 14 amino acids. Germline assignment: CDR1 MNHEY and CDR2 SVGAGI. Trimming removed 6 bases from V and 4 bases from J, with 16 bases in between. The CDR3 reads CASRGGALNYEQYF. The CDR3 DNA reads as TGTGCCAGCAGGGGGGGGGCCCTAAATTACGAGCAGTACTTC.

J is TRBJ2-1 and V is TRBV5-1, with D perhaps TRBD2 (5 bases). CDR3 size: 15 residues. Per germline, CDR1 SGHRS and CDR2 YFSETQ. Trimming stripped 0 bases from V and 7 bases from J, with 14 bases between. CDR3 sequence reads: CASSLGLQSKNEQFF. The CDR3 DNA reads TGCGCCAGCAGCTTGGGACTACAAAGCAAAAATGAGCAGTTCTTC.

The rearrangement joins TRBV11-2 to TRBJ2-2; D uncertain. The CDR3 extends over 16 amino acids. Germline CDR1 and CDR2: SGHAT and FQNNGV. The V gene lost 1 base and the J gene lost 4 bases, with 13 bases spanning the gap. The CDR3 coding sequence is TGTGCCAGCAGCTTAGTCAGCAGCTCGGGCACCGGGGAGCTGTTTTTT. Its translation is CASSLVSSSGTGELFF.

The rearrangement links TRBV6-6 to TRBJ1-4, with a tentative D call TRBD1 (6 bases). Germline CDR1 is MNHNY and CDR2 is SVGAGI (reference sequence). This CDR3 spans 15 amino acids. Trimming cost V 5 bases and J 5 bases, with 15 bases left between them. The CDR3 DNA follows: TGTGCCAGCAGTGACCCAGAAAGGGGGAATGAAAAACTGTTTTTT. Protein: CASSDPERGNEKLFF.

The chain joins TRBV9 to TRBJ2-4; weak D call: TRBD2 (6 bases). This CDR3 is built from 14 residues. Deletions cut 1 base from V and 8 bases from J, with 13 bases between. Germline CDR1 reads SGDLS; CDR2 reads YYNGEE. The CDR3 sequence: CASSVRHGGDIQYF. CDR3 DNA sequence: TGTGCCAGCAGCGTAAGACACGGGGGAGACATTCAGTACTTC.

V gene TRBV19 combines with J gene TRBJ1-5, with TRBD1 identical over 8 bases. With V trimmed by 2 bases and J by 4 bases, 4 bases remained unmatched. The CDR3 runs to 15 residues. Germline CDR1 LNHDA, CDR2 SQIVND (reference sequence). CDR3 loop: CASSIRTGHNQPQHF. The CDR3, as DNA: TGTGCCAGTAGTATAAGGACAGGGCATAATCAGCCCCAGCATTTT.

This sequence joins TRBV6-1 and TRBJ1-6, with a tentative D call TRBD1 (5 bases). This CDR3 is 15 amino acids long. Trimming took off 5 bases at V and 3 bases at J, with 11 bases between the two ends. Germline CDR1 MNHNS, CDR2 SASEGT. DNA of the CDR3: TGTGCCAGCAGTCGACAGAGCTTCTATAATTCACCCCTCCACTTT. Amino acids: CASSRQSFYNSPLHF.

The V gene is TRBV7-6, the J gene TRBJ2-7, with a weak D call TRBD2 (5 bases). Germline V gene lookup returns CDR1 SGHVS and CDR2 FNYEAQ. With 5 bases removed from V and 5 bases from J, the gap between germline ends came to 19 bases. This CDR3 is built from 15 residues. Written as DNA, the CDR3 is TGTGCCAGCAGCCCTAAGTTCAGCGGAATGGACGAGCAGTACTTC. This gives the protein CASSPKFSGMDEQYF.

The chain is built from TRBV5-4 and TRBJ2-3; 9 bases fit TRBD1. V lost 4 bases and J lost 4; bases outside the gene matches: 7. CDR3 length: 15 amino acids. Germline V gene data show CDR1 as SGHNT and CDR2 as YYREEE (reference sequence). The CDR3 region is CASSRDRVFSDTQYF. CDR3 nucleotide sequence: TGTGCCAGCAGCCGGGACAGGGTATTCTCAGATACGCAGTATTTT.

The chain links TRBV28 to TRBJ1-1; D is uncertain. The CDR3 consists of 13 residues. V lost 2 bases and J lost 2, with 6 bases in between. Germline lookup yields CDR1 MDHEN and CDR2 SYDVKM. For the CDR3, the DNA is TGTGCCAGCAGTTTAGCAGGTAACACTGAAGCTTTCTTT. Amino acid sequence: CASSLAGNTEAFF.

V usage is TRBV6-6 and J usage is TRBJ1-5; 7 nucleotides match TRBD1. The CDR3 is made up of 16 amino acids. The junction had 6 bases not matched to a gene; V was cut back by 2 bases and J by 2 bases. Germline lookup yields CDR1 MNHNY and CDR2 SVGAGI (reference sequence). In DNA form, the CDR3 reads TGTGCCAGCAGTTACCCCACAGGGGCCGGCAATCAGCCCCAGCATTTT. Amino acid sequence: CASSYPTGAGNQPQHF.

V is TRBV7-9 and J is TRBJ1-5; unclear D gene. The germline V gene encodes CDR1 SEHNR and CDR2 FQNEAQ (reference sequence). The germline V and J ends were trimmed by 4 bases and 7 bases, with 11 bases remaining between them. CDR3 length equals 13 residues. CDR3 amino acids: CASSYGLEQPQHF. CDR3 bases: TGTGCCAGCAGCTATGGACTGGAACAGCCCCAGCATTTT.

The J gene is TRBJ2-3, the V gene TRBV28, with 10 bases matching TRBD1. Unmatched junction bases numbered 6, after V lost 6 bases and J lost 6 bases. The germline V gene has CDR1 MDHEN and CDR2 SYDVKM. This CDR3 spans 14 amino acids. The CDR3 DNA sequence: TGTGCCAGCAGCCGGGACAGGGGCCAGGATACGCAGTATTTT. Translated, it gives CASSRDRGQDTQYF.

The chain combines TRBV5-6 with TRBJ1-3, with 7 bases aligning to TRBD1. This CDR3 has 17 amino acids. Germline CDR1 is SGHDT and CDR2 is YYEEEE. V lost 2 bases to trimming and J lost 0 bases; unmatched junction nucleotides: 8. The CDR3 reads CASSLYRGPVSGNTIYF. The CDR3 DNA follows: TGTGCCAGCAGCTTATACAGGGGACCGGTCTCTGGAAACACCATATATTTT.

CDR3 loop: CASSAQGAGFTEAFF. The CDR3 DNA is TGTGCCAGCAGCGCGCAGGGGGCAGGGTTCACTGAAGCTTTCTTT. This rearrangement joins TRBV9 to TRBJ1-1, with 8 bases aligning to TRBD1. Trimming cost V 3 bases and J 4 bases; bases outside gene matches: 8. The germline V gene encodes CDR1 SGDLS and CDR2 YYNGEE. CDR3 length: 15 residues. Drawing the rest from reference TRBV9 and TRBJ1-1, the complete variable domain is DSGVTQTPKHLITATGQRVTLRCSPRSGDLSVYWYQQSLDQGLQFLIQYYNGEERAKGNILERFSAQQFPDLHSELNLSSLELGDSALYFCASSAQGAGFTEAFFGQGTRLTVV.

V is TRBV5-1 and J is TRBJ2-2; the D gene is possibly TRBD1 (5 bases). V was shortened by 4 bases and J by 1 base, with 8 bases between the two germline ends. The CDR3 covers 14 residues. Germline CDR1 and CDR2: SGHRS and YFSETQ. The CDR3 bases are TGCGCCAGCAGCCGCCAGGGGAACACCGGGGAGCTGTTTTTT. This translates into CASSRQGNTGELFF.

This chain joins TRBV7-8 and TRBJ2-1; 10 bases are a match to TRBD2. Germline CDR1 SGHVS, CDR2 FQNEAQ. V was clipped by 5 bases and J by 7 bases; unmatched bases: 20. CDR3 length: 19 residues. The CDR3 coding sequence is TGTGCCAGCAGCGGATTCCTCGGGGGTAGCGGGAGGCTAGGGAATGAGCAGTTCTTC. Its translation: CASSGFLGGSGRLGNEQFF.

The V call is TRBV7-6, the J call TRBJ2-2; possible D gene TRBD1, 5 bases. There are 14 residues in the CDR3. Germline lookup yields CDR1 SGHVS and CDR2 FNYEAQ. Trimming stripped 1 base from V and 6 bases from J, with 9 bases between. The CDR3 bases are TGTGCCAGCAGCTTAGGCAGGGCCGCCGGGGAGCTGTTTTTT. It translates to CASSLGRAAGELFF. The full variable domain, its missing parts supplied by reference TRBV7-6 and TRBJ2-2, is GAGVSQSPRYKVTKRGQDVALRCDPISGHVSLYWYRQALGQGPEFLTYFNYEAQQDKSGLPNDRFSAERPEGSISTLTIQRTEQRDSAMYRCASSLGRAAGELFFGEGSRLTVL.

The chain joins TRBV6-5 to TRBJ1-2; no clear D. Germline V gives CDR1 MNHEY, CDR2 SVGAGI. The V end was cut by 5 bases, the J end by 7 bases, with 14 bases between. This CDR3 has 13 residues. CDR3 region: CASSKTANGGYTF. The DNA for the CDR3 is TGTGCCAGCAGTAAAACAGCCAATGGTGGCTACACCTTC.

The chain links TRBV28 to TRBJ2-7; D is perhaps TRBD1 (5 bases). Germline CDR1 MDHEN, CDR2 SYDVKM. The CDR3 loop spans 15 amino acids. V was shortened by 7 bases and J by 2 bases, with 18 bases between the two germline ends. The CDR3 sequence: CASTRTGAATYEQYF. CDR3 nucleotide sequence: TGTGCCAGCACTAGAACTGGGGCAGCCACCTACGAGCAGTACTTC.

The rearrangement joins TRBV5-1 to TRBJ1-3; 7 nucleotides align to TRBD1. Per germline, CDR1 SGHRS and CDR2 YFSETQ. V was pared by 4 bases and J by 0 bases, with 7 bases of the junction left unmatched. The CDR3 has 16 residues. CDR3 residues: CASSKTGPDSGNTIYF. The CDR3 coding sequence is TGCGCCAGCAGCAAGACAGGGCCCGACTCTGGAAACACCATATATTTT.

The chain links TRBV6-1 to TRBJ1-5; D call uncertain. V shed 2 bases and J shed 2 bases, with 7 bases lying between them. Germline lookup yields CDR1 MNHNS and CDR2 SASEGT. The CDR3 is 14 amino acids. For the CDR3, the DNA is TGTGCCAGCAGTGAATCTCAGGGCAATCAGCCCCAGCATTTT. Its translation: CASSESQGNQPQHF.